This T cell receptor (beta chain) was profiled in a study of blood T cell repertoires in COVID-19. Study background: Researchers got acute and convalescent COVID-19 samples from the United States, Italy and Spain. T cells, B-cell-depleted T cells, or PBMCs provided the cDNA or gDNA that served as material.

How the authors handled the data: By means of reference gene primer amplification, nucleated cell counts were estimated. Profiling relied on immunoSEQ multiplex PCR, and the TCRdb table lists in-frame clones only, not all of them. V, J and clone size derive from that table, while D and trimming were established from the DNA sequence. The data hold some 39,000 clones, with roughly 90% observed a single time. The CDR3 is 15 amino acids. Germline CDR1 MDHEN, CDR2 SYDVKM. With V trimmed by 4 bases and J by 2 bases, 5 bases remained unmatched. The material sequenced was peripheral blood. V and J are TRBV28 and TRBJ1-2; 9 bases align to TRBD1. This receptor was obtained from a human donor in a cohort sampled during active COVID-19. CDR3 loop: CASSSGTGRNYGYTF. CDR3 in DNA: TGTGCCAGCAGTTCAGGGACAGGGCGGAACTATGGCTACACCTTC.